The 7 T cell receptor beta chains given below trace back to one sample, sequenced in a study of OX40 agonist ivuxolimab in advanced cancers. Assay used: immunoSEQ multiplex PCR; TCRdb lists only in-frame clones, some missing. The sample holds roughly 80,000 clones; around 86% are singletons and the top ten take approximately 0.3%. Specimen: CD4+ or CD8+ T cells sorted from blood, collected in a trial of the OX40 agonist ivuxolimab. These receptors originate from an adult with an advanced solid tumor such as melanoma, head and neck, liver or kidney cancer.

This clone was observed a single time. J is TRBJ1-2 and V is TRBV7-8, with D perhaps matching TRBD1 (6 bases). The CDR3 has 14 residues. Germline CDR1 is SGHVS and CDR2 is FQNEAQ. Trimming left V 1 base short and J 7 bases short, with 13 bases between. The CDR3 spells CASSLDRDGFGYTF. The CDR3 DNA sequence: TGTGCCAGCAGCTTAGACAGGGACGGGTTTGGCTACACCTTC.

V gene TRBV19 combines with J gene TRBJ2-3; no reliable D call. The CDR3 is 13 amino acids. Trimming removed 5 bases at V and 1 base at J, with 7 bases between. CDR1 LNHDA and CDR2 SQIVND come from the germline V gene (reference sequence). The CDR3 DNA is TGTGCCAGTAGTCGTCAGGGCACAGATACGCAGTATTTT. This sequence encodes CASSRQGTDTQYF.

This clone was detected only a few times. V and J are TRBV4-1 and TRBJ2-2; the match to TRBD2 covers 16 bases. J gave up 5 bases and V 5 bases, and 8 bases lay outside the gene matches. The CDR3 has 18 amino acids. Germline values: CDR1 MGHRA, CDR2 YSYEKL. The CDR3, as DNA: TGCGCCAGCAGCGTGGGACTAGCGGGAGGGCCACGGACCGGGGAGCTGTTTTTT. Its translation is CASSVGLAGGPRTGELFF.

This sequence joins TRBV5-3 and TRBJ1-1; D ambiguous. TRBV5-3 is known as an ORF, though its function is uncertain. V lost 0 bases and J lost 8, with 5 bases in between. This CDR3 has 11 amino acids. CDR3 sequence (DNA): TGTGCCAGAAGCTTGGTCGGAGAAGCTTTCTTT. Its translation is CARSLVGEAFF.

The CDR3 reads CASSTSVVRYEQYF. CDR3 in DNA: TGTGCCAGCAGTACCTCAGTGGTGCGGTACGAGCAGTACTTC. The chain combines TRBV6-1 with TRBJ2-7; D not certain. Trimming took 5 bases from V and 4 from J, leaving 15 bases between them. CDR3 size: 14 residues. CDR1 and CDR2 from the germline V gene are MNHNS and SASEGT.

This clone has only one observation. The chain combines TRBV7-2 with TRBJ2-7, with D uncertain. CDR3 length: 14 amino acids. Germline CDR1 SGHTA, CDR2 FQGNSA. Trimming removed 2 bases at V and 1 base at J, with 9 bases between. This CDR3 is CASSLYPGSYEQYF. In DNA, the CDR3 is TGTGCCAGCAGCTTATATCCAGGTTCCTACGAGCAGTACTTC.

V is TRBV7-2 and J is TRBJ1-2, with D unresolved. V shed 5 bases and J shed 6 bases, with 10 bases lying between them. This CDR3 region has 12 residues. Germline V lookup: CDR1 SGHTA, CDR2 FQGNSA. This CDR3 is CASSRWRDGYTF. CDR3 nucleotides: TGTGCCAGCAGCAGATGGAGGGATGGCTACACCTTC.